This T cell receptor (beta chain) was recovered during a study of T cell repertoires in cytomegalovirus infection. The overall study: CMV epitopes, recently identified HLA-C-restricted and well-studied HLA-B-restricted, were used. The public TCR beta signatures pointed to both CMV infection and matching HLA type. Study-wide results and caveats: Carriers of CMV plus the relevant HLA were identified by cumulative public TCR beta family frequency. The ex vivo response was dominated by HLA-C-restricted CMV-specific TCR beta clonotypes.

The CDR3 is made up of 15 amino acids. Germline V gene data show CDR1 as MNHEY and CDR2 as SVGAGI. V gave up 3 bases and J gave up 2 bases, with 13 bases separating them. Points on this clonotype: Its antigen is not identified.

TCRdb called the reads again in MiXCR, with one record for every CDR3 protein. The profile covers 20,000 or so distinct CDR3 sequences, with 20% to 25% appearing a single time and approximately 91% taken by the ten largest. V is TRBV6-5 and J is TRBJ2-5, with D possibly matching TRBD1 (6 bases). Material: CD8+ T cells from cultured PBMCs, obtained from culture after CMV antigen stimulation. The origin of this receptor is a human donor in good health (CMV status not recorded). Some clones in this sample may be carry-over from other donors' samples. The CDR3 here is CASSYGRDNQETQYF. The CDR3 DNA sequence: TGTGCCAGCAGTTATGGCCGGGACAATCAAGAGACCCAGTACTTC.